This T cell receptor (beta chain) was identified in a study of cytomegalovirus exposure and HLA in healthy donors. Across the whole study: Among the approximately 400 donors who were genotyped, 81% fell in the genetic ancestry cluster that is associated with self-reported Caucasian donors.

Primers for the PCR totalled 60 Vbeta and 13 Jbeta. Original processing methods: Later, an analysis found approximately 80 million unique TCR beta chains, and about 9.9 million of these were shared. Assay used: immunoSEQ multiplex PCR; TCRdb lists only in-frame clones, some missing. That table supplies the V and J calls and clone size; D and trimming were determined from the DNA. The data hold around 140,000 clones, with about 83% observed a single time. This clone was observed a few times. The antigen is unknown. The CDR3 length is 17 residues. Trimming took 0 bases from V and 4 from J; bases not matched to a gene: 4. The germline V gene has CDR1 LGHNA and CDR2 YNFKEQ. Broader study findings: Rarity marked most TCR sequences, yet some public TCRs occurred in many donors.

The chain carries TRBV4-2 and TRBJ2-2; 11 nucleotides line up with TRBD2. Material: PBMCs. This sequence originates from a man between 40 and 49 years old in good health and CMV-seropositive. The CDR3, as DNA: TGTGCCAGCAGCCAAGATCTTAGCGGGAGGGTCACCGGGGAGCTGTTTTTT. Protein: CASSQDLSGRVTGELFF.